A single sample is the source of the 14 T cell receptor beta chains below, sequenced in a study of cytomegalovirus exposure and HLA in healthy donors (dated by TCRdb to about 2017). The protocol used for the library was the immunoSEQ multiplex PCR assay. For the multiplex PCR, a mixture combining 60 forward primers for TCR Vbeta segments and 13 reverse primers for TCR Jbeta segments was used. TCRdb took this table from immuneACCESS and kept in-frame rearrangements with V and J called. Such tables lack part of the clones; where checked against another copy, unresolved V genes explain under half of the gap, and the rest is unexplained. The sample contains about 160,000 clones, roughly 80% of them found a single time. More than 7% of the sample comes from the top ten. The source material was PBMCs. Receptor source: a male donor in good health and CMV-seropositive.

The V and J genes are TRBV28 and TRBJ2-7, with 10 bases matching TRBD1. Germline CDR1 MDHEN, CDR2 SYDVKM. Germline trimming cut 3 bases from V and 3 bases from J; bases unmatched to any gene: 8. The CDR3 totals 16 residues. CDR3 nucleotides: TGTGCCAGCAGTTTCCTGGCGGACAGGGGGAACTACGAGCAGTACTTC. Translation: CASSFLADRGNYEQYF.

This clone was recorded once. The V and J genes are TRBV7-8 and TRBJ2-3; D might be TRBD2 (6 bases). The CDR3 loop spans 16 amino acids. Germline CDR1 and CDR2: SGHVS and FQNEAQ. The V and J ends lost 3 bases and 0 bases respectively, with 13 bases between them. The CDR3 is CASSLSSATSTDTQYF. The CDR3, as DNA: TGTGCCAGCAGCTTGTCTAGCGCAACTAGCACAGATACGCAGTATTTT.

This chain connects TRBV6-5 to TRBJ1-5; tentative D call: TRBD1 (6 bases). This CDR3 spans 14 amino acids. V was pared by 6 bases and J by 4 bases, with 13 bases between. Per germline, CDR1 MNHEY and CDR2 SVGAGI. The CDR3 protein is CASRKAGANQPQHF. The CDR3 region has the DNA TGTGCCAGCAGAAAGGCGGGGGCAAATCAGCCCCAGCATTTT.

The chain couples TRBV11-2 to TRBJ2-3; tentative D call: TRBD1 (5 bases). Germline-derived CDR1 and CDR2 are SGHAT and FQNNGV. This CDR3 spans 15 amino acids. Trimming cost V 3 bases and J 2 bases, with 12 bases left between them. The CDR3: CASSFHRQPTDTQYF. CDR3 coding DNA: TGTGCCAGCAGCTTTCATCGACAGCCCACAGATACGCAGTATTTT. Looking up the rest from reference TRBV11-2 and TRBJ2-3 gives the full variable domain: EAGVAQSPRYKIIEKRQSVAFWCNPISGHATLYWYQQILGQGPKLLIQFQNNGVVDDSQLPKDRFSAERLKGVDSTLKIQPAKLEDSAVYLCASSFHRQPTDTQYFGPGTRLTVL.

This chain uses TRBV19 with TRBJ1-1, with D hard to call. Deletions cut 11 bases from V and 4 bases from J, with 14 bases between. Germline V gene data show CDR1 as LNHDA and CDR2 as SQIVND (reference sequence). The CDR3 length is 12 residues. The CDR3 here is CASTAGITEAFF. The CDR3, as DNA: TGTGCCTCTACAGCGGGAATCACTGAAGCTTTCTTT. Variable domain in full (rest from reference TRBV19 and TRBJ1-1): DGGITQSPKYLFRKEGQNVTLSCEQNLNHDAMYWYRQDPGQGLRLIYYSQIVNDFQKGDIAEGYSVSREKKESFPLTVTSAQKNPTAFYLCASTAGITEAFFGQGTRLTVV.

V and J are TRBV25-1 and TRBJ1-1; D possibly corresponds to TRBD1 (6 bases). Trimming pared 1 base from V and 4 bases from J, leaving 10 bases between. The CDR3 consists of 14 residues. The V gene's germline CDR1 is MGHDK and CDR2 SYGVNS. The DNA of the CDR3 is TGTGCCAGCAGTGAATCGGGCAGGGGCACTGAAGCTTTCTTT. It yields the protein CASSESGRGTEAFF.

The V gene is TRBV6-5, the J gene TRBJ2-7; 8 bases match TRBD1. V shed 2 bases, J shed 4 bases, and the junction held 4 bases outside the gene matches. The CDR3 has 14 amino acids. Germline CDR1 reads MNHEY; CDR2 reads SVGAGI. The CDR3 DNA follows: TGTGCCAGCAGTTACCGGGACAGGACGTACGAGCAGTACTTC. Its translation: CASSYRDRTYEQYF.

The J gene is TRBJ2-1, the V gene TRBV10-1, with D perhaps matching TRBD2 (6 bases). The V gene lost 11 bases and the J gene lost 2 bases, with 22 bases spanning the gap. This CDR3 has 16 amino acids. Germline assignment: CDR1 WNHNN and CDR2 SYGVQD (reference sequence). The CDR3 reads CAAHIITGGTYNEQFF. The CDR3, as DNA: TGCGCCGCACATATCATCACAGGAGGGACCTACAATGAGCAGTTCTTC.

CDR3 protein: CASSPSRGPYEQYF. The CDR3 nucleotides are TGTGCCAGCAGCCCTTCCAGGGGACCCTACGAGCAGTACTTC. The chain carries TRBV14 and TRBJ2-7; maybe TRBD1 (6 bases). CDR3 length: 14 amino acids. Germline V lookup: CDR1 SGHDN, CDR2 FVKESK. Trimming stripped 4 bases from V and 2 bases from J, with 12 bases between.

The CDR3: CASSLRRGYGYTF. In nucleotides, the CDR3 is TGTGCCAGCAGCCTCCGCAGGGGCTATGGCTACACCTTC. The J gene is TRBJ1-2, the V gene TRBV9; a possible D gene is TRBD1 (6 bases). Germline lookup yields CDR1 SGDLS and CDR2 YYNGEE. The germline V and J ends were trimmed by 4 bases and 4 bases, with 11 bases remaining between them. CDR3 length: 13 residues.

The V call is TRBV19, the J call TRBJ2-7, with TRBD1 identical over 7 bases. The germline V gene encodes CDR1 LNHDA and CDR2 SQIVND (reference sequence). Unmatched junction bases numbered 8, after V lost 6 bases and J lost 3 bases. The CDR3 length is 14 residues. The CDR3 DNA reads TGTGCCAGTAGCCCAGACAGGGCGGACTACGAGCAGTACTTC. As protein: CASSPDRADYEQYF.

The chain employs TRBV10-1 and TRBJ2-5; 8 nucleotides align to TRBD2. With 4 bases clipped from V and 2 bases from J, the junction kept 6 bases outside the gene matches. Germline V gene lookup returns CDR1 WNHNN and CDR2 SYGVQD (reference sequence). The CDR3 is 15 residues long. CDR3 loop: CASSATSGPQETQYF. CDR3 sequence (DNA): TGCGCCAGCAGTGCTACTAGCGGCCCTCAAGAGACCCAGTACTTC.

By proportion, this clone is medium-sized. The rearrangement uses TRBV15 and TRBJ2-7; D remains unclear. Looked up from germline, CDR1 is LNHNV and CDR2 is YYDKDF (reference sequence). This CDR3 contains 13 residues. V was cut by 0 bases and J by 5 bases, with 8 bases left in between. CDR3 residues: CATSRDRPDEQYF. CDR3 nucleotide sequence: TGTGCCACCAGCAGAGATCGTCCAGACGAGCAGTACTTC.

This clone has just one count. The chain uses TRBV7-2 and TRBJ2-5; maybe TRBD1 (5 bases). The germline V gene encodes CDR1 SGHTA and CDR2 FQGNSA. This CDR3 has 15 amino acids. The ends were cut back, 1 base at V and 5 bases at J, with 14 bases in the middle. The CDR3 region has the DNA TGTGCCAGCAGCTTAGTTGCAGGGCTTCCGGAGACCCAGTACTTC. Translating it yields CASSLVAGLPETQYF.